The table lists the clone carrying this TCR beta chain with a few counts. Its antigen is not known. This specimen belongs to a study of beta chain features in type 1 diabetes. Isolation of CD4+ naive, central memory, regulatory and stem cell-like memory cells was achieved by sorting via CD45RO/CCR7/CD25/CD127/CD95/CD27. Deletions cut 4 bases from V and 0 bases from J, with 17 bases between. The CDR3 is made up of 17 amino acids. CDR1 is SGDLS, CDR2 YYNGEE, per germline. Expressed TCRB transcripts were sequenced because the entire RNA isolate underwent reverse transcription. Clones were sequenced by immunoSEQ multiplex PCR, and TCRdb holds only the in-frame ones, with some missing. This sample yields 600,000 to 650,000 clones, of which about 16% are seen a single time; 0.09% to 0.095% belongs to the top ten. Study-level results: Researchers report that Type 1 diabetes patients had moderately but significantly shorter TCRB CDR3s across all four CD4+ subsets.

V gene TRBV9 combines with J gene TRBJ2-1; D is unresolved. The sequence was collected from a man aged 18 to 30 in good health. The material sequenced was naive CD4+ T cells from blood. The CDR3 is CASSPHPTRSSYNEQFF. As DNA, the CDR3 is TGTGCCAGCAGCCCCCATCCCACGAGGAGCTCCTACAATGAGCAGTTCTTC.